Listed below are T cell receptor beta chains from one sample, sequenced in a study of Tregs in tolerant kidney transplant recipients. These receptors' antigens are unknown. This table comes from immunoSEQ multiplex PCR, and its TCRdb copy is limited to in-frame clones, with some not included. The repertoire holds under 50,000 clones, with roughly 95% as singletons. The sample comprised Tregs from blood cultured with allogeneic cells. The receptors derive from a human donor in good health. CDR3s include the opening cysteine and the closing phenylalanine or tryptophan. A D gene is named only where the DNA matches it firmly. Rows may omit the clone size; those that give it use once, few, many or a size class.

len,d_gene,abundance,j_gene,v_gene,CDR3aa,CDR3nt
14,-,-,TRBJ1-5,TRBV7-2,CASSLVQGGQPQHF,TGTGCCAGCAGCTTAGTACAGGGCGGTCAGCCCCAGCATTTT
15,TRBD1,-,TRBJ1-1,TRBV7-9,CASSLADRVGTEAFF,TGTGCCAGCAGCTTAGCTGACAGGGTTGGCACTGAAGCTTTCTTT
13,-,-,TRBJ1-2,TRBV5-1,CASRELFTYGYTF,TGCGCCAGCAGGGAGTTGTTCACCTATGGCTACACCTTC
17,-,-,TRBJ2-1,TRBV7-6,CASSLSLAIISYNEQFF,TGTGCCAGCAGCCTCTCCCTGGCGATCATCTCCTACAATGAGCAGTTCTTC
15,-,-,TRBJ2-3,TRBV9,CASSVEGGFADTQYF,TGTGCCAGCAGCGTAGAGGGGGGTTTTGCTGATACGCAGTATTTT
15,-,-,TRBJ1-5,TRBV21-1,CASRRTGGAQQPQHF,TGTGCCAGCAGAAGGACAGGGGGCGCGCAACAGCCCCAGCATTTT
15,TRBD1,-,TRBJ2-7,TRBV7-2,CASSPTGQGYYEQYF,TGTGCCAGCAGCCCCACGGGACAGGGGTACTACGAGCAGTACTTC
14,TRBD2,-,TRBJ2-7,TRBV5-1,CASSLLAGGYEQYF,TGCGCCAGCAGCTTACTAGCGGGAGGGTACGAGCAGTACTTC
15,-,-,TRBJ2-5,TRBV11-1,CASSLVVGASAAQYF,TGTGCCAGCAGCTTAGTCGTGGGTGCAAGTGCGGCCCAGTACTTC
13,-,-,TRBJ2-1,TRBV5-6,CASSLRPETEQFF,TGTGCCAGCAGCTTGCGACCAGAGACTGAGCAGTTCTTC
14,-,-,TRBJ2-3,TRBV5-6,CASSYGASADTQYF,TGTGCCAGCAGCTACGGGGCTAGTGCAGATACGCAGTATTTT
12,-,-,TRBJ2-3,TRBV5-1,CASSLSADTQYF,TGCGCCAGCAGCTTATCGGCAGATACGCAGTATTTT
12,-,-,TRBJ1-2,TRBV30,CAWSPPPYGYTF,TGTGCCTGGAGTCCCCCCCCCTATGGCTACACCTTC
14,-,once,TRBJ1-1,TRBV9,CASSPRPPNTEAFF,TGTGCCAGCAGCCCTAGGCCCCCGAACACTGAAGCTTTCTTT
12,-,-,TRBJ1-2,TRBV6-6,CASNPQGLSYTF,TGTGCCAGCAATCCGCAGGGTCTCAGCTACACCTTC
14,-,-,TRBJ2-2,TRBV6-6,CASSYSRVGGELFF,TGTGCCAGCAGTTACTCGAGAGTAGGCGGGGAGCTGTTTTTT
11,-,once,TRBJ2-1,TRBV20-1,CSAGPGAWQFF,TGCAGTGCCGGGCCGGGGGCGTGGCAGTTCTTC
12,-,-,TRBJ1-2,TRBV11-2,CAIGGLNYGYTF,TGTGCTATTGGGGGGCTCAACTATGGCTACACCTTC
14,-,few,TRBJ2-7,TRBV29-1,CSVRWGTWPYEQYF,TGCAGCGTTAGATGGGGGACGTGGCCCTACGAGCAGTACTTC
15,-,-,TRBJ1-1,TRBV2,CASSASRLQNTEAFF,TGTGCCAGCAGTGCCAGCAGGCTACAGAACACTGAAGCTTTCTTT
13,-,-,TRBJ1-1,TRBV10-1,CASSAQLNTEAFF,TGCGCCAGCAGTGCACAATTAAACACTGAAGCTTTCTTT
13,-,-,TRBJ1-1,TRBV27,CASSLERGTEAFF,TGTGCCAGCAGTTTAGAGAGGGGCACTGAAGCTTTCTTT
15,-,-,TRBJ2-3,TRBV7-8,CASSPRGIATDTQYF,TGTGCCAGCAGCCCGAGGGGGATAGCAACAGATACGCAGTATTTT